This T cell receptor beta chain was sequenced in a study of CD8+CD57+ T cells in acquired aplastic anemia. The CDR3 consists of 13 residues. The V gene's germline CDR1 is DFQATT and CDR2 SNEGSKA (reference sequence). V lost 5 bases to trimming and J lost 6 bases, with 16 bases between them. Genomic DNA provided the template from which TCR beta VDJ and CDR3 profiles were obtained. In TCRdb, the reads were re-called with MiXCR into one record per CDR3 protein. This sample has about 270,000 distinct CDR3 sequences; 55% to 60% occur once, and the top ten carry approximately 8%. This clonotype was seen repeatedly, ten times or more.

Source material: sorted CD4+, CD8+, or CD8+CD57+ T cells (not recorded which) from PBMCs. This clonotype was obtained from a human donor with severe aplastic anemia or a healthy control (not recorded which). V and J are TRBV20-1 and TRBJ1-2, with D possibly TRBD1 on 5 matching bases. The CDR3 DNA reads TGCAGTGCTGGCCCCGGGGGGGTTCATGGCTACACCTTC. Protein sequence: CSAGPGGVHGYTF.